These T cell receptor beta chains were read from a single sample in a study of shared clonotypes between healthy human individuals. Data came from immunoSEQ multiplex PCR; TCRdb stores just in-frame clones and leaves some out. The sample holds over a million clones; 70% to 80% are singletons and the top ten take 0.61%. Source material: memory CD4+ T cells from PBMCs. Receptor source: a man aged 18-30 years in good health. Some clones in this sample may be carry-over from other donors' samples. CDR3s include the opening cysteine and the closing phenylalanine or tryptophan. A D gene is named only where the DNA matches it firmly. Expanded clones get a size class; other rows say once, few or many, or leave the size out.

-	-	TRBV5-4	TRBJ2-7	CASSLAVDYEQYF	TGTGCCAGCAGCTTGGCGGTGGATTACGAGCAGTACTTC
once	-	TRBV7-2	TRBJ1-1	CASSLALLSGTEAFF	TGTGCCAGCAGCTTAGCGCTACTTAGCGGCACTGAAGCTTTCTTT
-	TRBD2	TRBV7-9	TRBJ2-7	CASSPDPGGPLGEQYF	TGTGCCAGCAGCCCGGACCCGGGAGGACCCCTGGGCGAGCAGTACTTC
-	-	TRBV18	TRBJ2-7	CASSQGRSSYEQYF	TGTGCCAGCTCACAGGGACGGAGCTCCTACGAGCAGTACTTC
-	-	TRBV7-9	TRBJ2-2	CASSLLLGRGTGELFF	TGTGCCAGCAGCTTATTGCTGGGGCGGGGCACCGGGGAGCTGTTTTTT
-	TRBD1	TRBV25-1	TRBJ2-6	CASSGTGVGANVLTF	TGTGCCAGCAGTGGTACAGGGGTCGGGGCCAACGTCCTGACTTTC
-	-	TRBV11-2	TRBJ1-5	CASSPMGGRNQPQHF	TGTGCCAGCAGCCCGATGGGGGGGCGGAATCAGCCCCAGCATTTT
-	TRBD2	TRBV5-4	TRBJ2-3	CASSRTSGSKDTQYF	TGTGCCAGCAGCCGGACTAGCGGGAGTAAAGATACGCAGTATTTT
-	-	TRBV5-4	TRBJ2-1	CASRDSFSYNEQFF	TGTGCCAGCAGGGACAGTTTCTCCTACAATGAGCAGTTCTTC
-	TRBD1	TRBV11-2	TRBJ2-7	CASGDRALRDEQYF	TGTGCCAGCGGGGACAGGGCTTTACGCGACGAGCAGTACTTC
once	TRBD2	TRBV6-5	TRBJ2-6	CASSYSAGPGANVLTF	TGTGCCAGCAGTTACTCAGCGGGGCCCGGGGCCAACGTCCTGACTTTC
once	-	TRBV11-2	TRBJ2-7	CASSLVQATYEQYF	TGTGCCAGCAGCTTAGTTCAGGCCACCTACGAGCAGTACTTC
-	-	TRBV5-4	TRBJ1-2	CASSLVSTTDYGYTF	TGTGCCAGCAGCTTGGTGTCCACCACGGACTATGGCTACACCTTC
few	TRBD2	TRBV7-9	TRBJ2-1	CASSLVSAGVVEQFF	TGTGCCAGCAGCTTAGTGTCTGCGGGAGTTGTTGAGCAGTTCTTC
-	-	TRBV7-9	TRBJ1-4	CASSGVDGEKLFF	TGTGCCAGCAGCGGGGTGGACGGTGAAAAACTGTTTTTT
-	TRBD2	TRBV5-1	TRBJ2-1	CASRTSGPYNEQFF	TGCGCCAGCAGGACTAGCGGGCCCTACAATGAGCAGTTCTTC
-	-	TRBV28	TRBJ1-3	CASSLSGPSGNTIYF	TGTGCCAGCAGCCTCTCGGGACCATCTGGAAACACCATATATTTT
-	TRBD2	TRBV18	TRBJ2-3	CASSPWTSGEYF	TGTGCCAGCTCACCATGGACTAGCGGAGAGTATTTT
few	TRBD1	TRBV27	TRBJ1-1	CASRDRALAEAFF	TGTGCCAGCAGAGACAGGGCGCTGGCTGAAGCTTTCTTT
-	-	TRBV28	TRBJ2-1	CASSFLPGYEQFF	TGTGCCAGCAGTTTTCTGCCGGGGTATGAGCAGTTCTTC
-	TRBD2	TRBV6-5	TRBJ2-3	CATLQREGRTDTQYF	TGTGCCACCCTCCAGCGGGAGGGCCGCACAGATACGCAGTATTTT
-	-	TRBV2	TRBJ2-6	CASGSSGANVLTF	TGTGCCAGCGGGAGCTCTGGGGCCAACGTCCTGACTTTC
-	-	TRBV19	TRBJ2-7	CASSATPTSLGEQYF	TGTGCCAGTAGTGCGACTCCGACCTCCTTAGGTGAGCAGTACTTC
-	-	TRBV4-1	TRBJ2-7	CASSQENYEQYF	TGCGCCAGCAGCCAAGAGAACTACGAGCAGTACTTC
-	-	TRBV30	TRBJ2-5	CAWGAGLQETQYF	TGTGCCTGGGGGGCGGGATTACAAGAGACCCAGTACTTC
-	-	TRBV29-1	TRBJ2-3	CSVEVGSRTDTQYF	TGCAGCGTTGAAGTGGGATCTCGCACAGATACGCAGTATTTT
-	-	TRBV28	TRBJ2-1	CASSWASGEFEQFF	TGTGCCAGCAGCTGGGCATCAGGGGAGTTTGAGCAGTTCTTC
-	-	TRBV4-1	TRBJ1-5	CASSQEQGQPGQPQHF	TGCGCCAGCAGCCAAGAACAAGGCCAACCGGGGCAGCCCCAGCATTTT
many	-	TRBV5-1	TRBJ2-1	CASSLGSISLAEQFF	TGCGCCAGCAGCTTGGGTAGCATATCACTAGCTGAGCAGTTCTTC
many	TRBD2	TRBV6-5	TRBJ2-7	CASSYSPSGYEQYF	TGTGCCAGCAGTTACTCCCCTAGCGGGTACGAGCAGTACTTC
-	TRBD1	TRBV10-1	TRBJ2-7	CASSDHGTGRYEQYF	TGCGCCAGCAGTGATCACGGGACAGGGCGGTACGAGCAGTACTTC
-	TRBD2	TRBV10-3	TRBJ2-3	CAISEGGDGDTQYF	TGTGCCATCAGTGAGGGGGGGGATGGAGATACGCAGTATTTT
-	-	TRBV27	TRBJ2-3	CASSLGRRSTDTQYF	TGTGCCAGCAGTTTAGGGCGCCGTAGCACAGATACGCAGTATTTT
-	-	TRBV11-3	TRBJ1-2	CASSLDKGRGYTF	TGTGCCAGCAGCTTAGATAAGGGGCGCGGCTACACCTTC
once	-	TRBV30	TRBJ2-7	CAWSVYRDSYEQYF	TGTGCCTGGAGTGTATACCGGGACTCCTACGAGCAGTACTTC
-	-	TRBV28	TRBJ1-2	CASSSSTKGPQGYGYTF	TGTGCCAGCAGTTCTTCCACCAAGGGTCCCCAGGGTTATGGCTACACCTTC
-	-	TRBV30	TRBJ1-4	CAWSVRMANEKLFF	TGTGCCTGGAGTGTGCGGATGGCTAATGAAAAACTGTTTTTT
-	TRBD1	TRBV2	TRBJ2-7	CAGRDRGYEQYF	TGTGCCGGCCGGGACAGGGGCTACGAGCAGTACTTC
-	-	TRBV29-1	TRBJ2-3	CSVSSGTDTQYF	TGCAGCGTTTCTAGCGGCACAGATACGCAGTATTTT
-	-	TRBV27	TRBJ1-5	CASSLLRDQPQHF	TGTGCCAGCAGTCTCCTTCGTGATCAGCCCCAGCATTTT
-	-	TRBV6-6	TRBJ1-4	CASRFPGRYNEKLFF	TGTGCCAGCAGGTTTCCGGGACGGTATAATGAAAAACTGTTTTTT
-	TRBD1	TRBV5-1	TRBJ1-1	CASSFSGGGSDTEAFF	TGCGCCAGCAGCTTTTCAGGGGGCGGATCGGACACTGAAGCTTTCTTT
-	-	TRBV29-1	TRBJ2-2	CSVPDWGSPNTGELFF	TGCAGCGTCCCCGATTGGGGTTCTCCCAACACCGGGGAGCTGTTTTTT
-	TRBD1	TRBV2	TRBJ2-7	CASGQGTYEQYF	TGTGCCAGCGGACAGGGAACCTACGAGCAGTACTTC
-	-	TRBV29-1	TRBJ2-7	CSGSSGSSYEQYF	TGCAGCGGTTCCAGCGGTAGCTCCTACGAGCAGTACTTC
-	TRBD1	TRBV5-5	TRBJ1-2	CASSYTGGSYGYTF	TGTGCCAGCAGCTACACAGGGGGAAGCTATGGCTACACCTTC
-	-	TRBV28	TRBJ2-1	CASSFREEQFF	TGTGCCAGCAGTTTTAGGGAAGAGCAGTTCTTC